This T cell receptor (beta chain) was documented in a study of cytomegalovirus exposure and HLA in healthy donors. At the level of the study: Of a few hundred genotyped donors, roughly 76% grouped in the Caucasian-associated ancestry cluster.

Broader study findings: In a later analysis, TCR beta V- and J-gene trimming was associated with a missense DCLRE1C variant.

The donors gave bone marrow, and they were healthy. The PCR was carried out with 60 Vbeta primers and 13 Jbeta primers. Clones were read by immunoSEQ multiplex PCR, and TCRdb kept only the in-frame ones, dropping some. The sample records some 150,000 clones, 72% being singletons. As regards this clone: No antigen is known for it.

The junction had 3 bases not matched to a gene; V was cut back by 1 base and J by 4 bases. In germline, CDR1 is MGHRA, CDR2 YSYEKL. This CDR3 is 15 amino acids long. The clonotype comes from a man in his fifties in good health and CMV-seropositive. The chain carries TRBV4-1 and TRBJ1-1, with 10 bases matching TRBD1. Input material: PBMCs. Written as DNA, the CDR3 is TGCGCCAGCAGCCAAGGATGGGACAGGGGCACTGAAGCTTTCTTT. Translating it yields CASSQGWDRGTEAFF.